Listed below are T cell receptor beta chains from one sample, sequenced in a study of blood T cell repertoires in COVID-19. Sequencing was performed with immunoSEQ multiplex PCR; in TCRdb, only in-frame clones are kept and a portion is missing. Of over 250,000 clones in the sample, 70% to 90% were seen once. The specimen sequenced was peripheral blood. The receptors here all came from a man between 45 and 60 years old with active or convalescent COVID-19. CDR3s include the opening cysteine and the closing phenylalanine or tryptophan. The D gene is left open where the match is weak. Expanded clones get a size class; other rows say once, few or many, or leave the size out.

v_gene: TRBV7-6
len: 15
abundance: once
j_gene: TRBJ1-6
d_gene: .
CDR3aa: CASSLEARGNSPLHF
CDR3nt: TGTGCCAGCAGCTTAGAGGCTAGGGGGAATTCACCCCTCCACTTT

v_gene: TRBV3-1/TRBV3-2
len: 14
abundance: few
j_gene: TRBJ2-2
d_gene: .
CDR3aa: CASSQTDGTGELFF
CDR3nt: TGTGCCAGCAGCCAGACCGACGGGACTGGGGAGCTGTTTTTT

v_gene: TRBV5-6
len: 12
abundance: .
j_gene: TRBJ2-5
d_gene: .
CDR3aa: CASSSVDETQYF
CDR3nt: TGTGCCAGCAGCTCGGTTGATGAGACCCAGTACTTC

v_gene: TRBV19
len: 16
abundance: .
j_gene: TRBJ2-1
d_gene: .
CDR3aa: CASSIGPPGIYNEQFF
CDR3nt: TGTGCCAGTAGTATAGGTCCCCCCGGGATTTACAATGAGCAGTTCTTC

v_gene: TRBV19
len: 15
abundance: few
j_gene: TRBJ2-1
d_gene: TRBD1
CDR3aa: CASSEQGSSYNEQFF
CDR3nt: TGTGCCAGTAGCGAACAGGGGAGCTCCTACAATGAGCAGTTCTTC

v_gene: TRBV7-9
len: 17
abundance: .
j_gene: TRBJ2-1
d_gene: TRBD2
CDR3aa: CASSSPKLAGLPNEQFF
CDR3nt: TGTGCCAGCAGCTCGCCTAAACTAGCGGGTCTCCCGAATGAGCAGTTCTTC

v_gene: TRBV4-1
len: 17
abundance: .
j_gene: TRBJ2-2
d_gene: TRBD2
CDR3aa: CASSQDAGGAVTGELFF
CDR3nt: TGCGCCAGCAGCCAAGATGCGGGGGGTGCGGTCACCGGGGAGCTGTTTTTT

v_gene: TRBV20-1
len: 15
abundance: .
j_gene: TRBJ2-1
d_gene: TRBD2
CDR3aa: CSASRTSGVRNEQFF
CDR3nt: TGCAGTGCTAGTAGGACTAGCGGGGTCCGGAATGAGCAGTTCTTC

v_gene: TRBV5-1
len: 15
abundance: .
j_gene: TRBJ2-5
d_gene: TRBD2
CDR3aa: CASSLGSGREETQYF
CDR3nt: TGCGCCAGCAGCTTGGGTAGCGGGAGGGAAGAGACCCAGTACTTC

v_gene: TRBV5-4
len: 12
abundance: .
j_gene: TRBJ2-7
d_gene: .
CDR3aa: CASSLDRYEQYF
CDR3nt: TGTGCCAGCAGCTTGGACAGATACGAGCAGTACTTC

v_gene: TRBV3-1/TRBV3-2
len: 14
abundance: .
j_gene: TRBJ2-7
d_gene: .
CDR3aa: CASSHCPSSYEQYF
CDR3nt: TGTGCCAGCAGCCATTGCCCCAGCTCCTACGAGCAGTACTTC

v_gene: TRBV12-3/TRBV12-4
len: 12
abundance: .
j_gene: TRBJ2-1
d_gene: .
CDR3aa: CASSRQDNEQFF
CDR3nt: TGTGCCAGCAGTCGACAGGACAATGAGCAGTTCTTC

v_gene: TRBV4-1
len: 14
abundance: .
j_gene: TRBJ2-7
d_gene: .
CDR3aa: CASSQGVQNYEQYF
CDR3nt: TGCGCCAGCAGCCAAGGGGTACAGAACTACGAGCAGTACTTC

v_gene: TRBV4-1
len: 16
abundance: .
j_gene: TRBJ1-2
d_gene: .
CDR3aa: CASSPPGEAQVYGYTF
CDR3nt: TGCGCCAGCAGCCCCCCGGGGGAGGCCCAAGTATATGGCTACACCTTC

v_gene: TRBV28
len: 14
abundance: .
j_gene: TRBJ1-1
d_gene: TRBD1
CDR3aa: CASTPRRGQGKAFF
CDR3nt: TGTGCCAGCACCCCCCGGCGGGGACAGGGCAAAGCTTTCTTT

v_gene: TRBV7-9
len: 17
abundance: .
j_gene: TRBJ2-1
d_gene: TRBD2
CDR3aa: CASSLGLAGNPYNEQFF
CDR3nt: TGTGCCAGCAGCTTAGGACTAGCGGGCAACCCCTACAATGAGCAGTTCTTC

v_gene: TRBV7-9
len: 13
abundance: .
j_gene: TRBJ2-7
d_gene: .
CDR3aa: CASSQDNTYEQYF
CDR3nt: TGTGCCAGCAGTCAGGACAACACCTACGAGCAGTACTTC

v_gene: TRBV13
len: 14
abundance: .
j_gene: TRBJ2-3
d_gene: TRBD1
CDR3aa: CASSFRQGRDTQYF
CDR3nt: TGTGCCAGCAGCTTTCGACAGGGGCGGGATACGCAGTATTTT

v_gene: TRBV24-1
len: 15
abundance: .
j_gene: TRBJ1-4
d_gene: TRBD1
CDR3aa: CATSTGQGANEKLFF
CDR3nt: TGTGCCACCAGTACAGGACAGGGGGCAAATGAAAAACTGTTTTTT

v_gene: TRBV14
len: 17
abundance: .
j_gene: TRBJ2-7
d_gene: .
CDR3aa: CASSQVSASEGSYEQYF
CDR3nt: TGTGCCAGCAGCCAAGTGAGCGCTAGCGAGGGGAGCTACGAGCAGTACTTC

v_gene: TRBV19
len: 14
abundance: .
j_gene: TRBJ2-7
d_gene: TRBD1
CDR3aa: CASSQPGTGDEQYF
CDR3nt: TGTGCCAGTAGTCAACCCGGGACAGGGGACGAGCAGTACTTC

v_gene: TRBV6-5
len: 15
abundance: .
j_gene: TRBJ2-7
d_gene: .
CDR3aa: CASTRGEGDTYEQYF
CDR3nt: TGTGCCAGCACGCGCGGTGAGGGAGATACCTACGAGCAGTACTTC

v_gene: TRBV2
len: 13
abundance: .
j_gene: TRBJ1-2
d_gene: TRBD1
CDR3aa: CASSEETGVGYTF
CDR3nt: TGTGCCAGCAGTGAAGAGACAGGGGTTGGCTACACCTTC

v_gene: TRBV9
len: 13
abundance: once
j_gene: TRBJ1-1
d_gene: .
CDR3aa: CASSSLGDTEAFF
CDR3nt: TGTGCCAGCAGCTCCCTCGGGGACACTGAAGCTTTCTTT

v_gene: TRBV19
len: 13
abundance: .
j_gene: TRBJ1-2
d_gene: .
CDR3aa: CASQSGRGYGYTF
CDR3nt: TGTGCCAGCCAATCCGGCCGGGGGTATGGCTACACCTTC

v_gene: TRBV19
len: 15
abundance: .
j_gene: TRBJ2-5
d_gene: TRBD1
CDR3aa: CASSMYLGQQETQYF
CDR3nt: TGTGCCAGTAGTATGTACCTGGGACAGCAAGAGACCCAGTACTTC

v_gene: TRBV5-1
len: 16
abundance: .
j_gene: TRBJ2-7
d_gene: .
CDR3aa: CASSFLPGVRADEQYF
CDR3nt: TGCGCCAGCAGCTTCCTACCGGGAGTCCGGGCGGACGAGCAGTACTTC

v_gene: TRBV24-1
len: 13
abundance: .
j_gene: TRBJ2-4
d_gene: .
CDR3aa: CATSDGTLGIQYF
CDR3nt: TGTGCCACCAGTGACGGGACATTGGGCATTCAGTACTTC

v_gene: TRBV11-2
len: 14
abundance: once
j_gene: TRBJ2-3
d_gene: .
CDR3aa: CASSLLGEADTQYF
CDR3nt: TGTGCCAGCAGCTTACTGGGGGAGGCAGATACGCAGTATTTT

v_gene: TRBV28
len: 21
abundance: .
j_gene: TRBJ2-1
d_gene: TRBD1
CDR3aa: CASHGSARRTGGSVSYNEQFF
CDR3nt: TGTGCCAGCCACGGGTCGGCGCGACGGACAGGAGGATCAGTCTCCTACAATGAGCAGTTCTTC

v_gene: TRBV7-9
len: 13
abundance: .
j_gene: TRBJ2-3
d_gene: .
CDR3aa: CASSLEGTFTQYF
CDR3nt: TGTGCCAGCAGCTTAGAGGGGACTTTTACGCAGTATTTT

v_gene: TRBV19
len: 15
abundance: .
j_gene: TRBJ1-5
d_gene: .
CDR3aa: CASSPWGGKGQPQHF
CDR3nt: TGTGCCAGTAGTCCCTGGGGGGGTAAAGGTCAGCCCCAGCATTTT

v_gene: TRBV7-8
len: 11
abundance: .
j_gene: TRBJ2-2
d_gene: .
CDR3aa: CASSVGGELFF
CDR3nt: TGTGCCAGCAGCGTCGGCGGGGAGCTGTTTTTT

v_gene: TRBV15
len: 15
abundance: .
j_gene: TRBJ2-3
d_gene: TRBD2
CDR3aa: CATSVGGLSTDTQYF
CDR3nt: TGTGCCACCAGCGTGGGAGGGCTGAGCACAGATACGCAGTATTTT

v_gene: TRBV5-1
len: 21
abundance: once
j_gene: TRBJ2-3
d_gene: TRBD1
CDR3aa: CASSFPLDRGPHPSSTDTQYF
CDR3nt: TGCGCCAGCAGCTTTCCACTTGACAGGGGGCCTCATCCCAGCTCCACAGATACGCAGTATTTT

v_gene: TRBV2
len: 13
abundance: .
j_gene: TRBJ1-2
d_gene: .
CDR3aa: CASRERGVGGYTF
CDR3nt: TGTGCCAGCAGGGAGCGGGGGGTTGGAGGCTACACCTTC

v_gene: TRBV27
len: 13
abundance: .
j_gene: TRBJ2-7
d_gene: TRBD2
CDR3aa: CASRIAGTGEQYF
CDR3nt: TGTGCCAGCAGAATAGCGGGAACGGGCGAGCAGTACTTC

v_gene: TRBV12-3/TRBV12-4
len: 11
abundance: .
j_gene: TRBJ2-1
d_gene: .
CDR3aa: CASSPRDEQFF
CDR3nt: TGTGCCAGCAGCCCCCGGGATGAGCAGTTCTTC

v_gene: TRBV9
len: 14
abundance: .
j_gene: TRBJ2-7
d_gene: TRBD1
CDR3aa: CASSVVGTGGEQYF
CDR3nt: TGTGCCAGCAGCGTAGTAGGGACAGGGGGCGAGCAGTACTTC

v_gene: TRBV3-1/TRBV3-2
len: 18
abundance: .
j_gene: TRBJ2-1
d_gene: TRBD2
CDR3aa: CASSQNPSGGSTYNEQFF
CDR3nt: TGTGCCAGCAGCCAAAACCCTAGCGGGGGTTCCACCTACAATGAGCAGTTCTTC

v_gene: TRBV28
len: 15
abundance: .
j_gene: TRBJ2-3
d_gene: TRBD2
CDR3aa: CATTRTSGRLDTQYF
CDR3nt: TGTGCCACCACTCGGACTAGCGGGAGATTGGATACGCAGTATTTT

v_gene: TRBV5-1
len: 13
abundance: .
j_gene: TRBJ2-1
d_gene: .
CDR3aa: CASRERVDNEQFF
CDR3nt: TGCGCCAGCAGGGAGAGGGTGGACAATGAGCAGTTCTTC

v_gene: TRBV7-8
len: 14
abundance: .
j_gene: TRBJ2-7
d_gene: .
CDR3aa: CASSPAYQTYEQYF
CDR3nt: TGTGCCAGCAGCCCAGCTTACCAGACCTACGAGCAGTACTTC

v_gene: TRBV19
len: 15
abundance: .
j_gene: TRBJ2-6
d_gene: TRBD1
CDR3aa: CAWTGLGSGANVLTF
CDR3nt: TGTGCCTGGACAGGGCTTGGTTCTGGGGCCAACGTCCTGACTTTC

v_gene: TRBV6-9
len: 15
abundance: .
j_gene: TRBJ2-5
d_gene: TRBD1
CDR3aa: CASSPSGQPSKTQYF
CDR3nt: TGTGCCAGCAGTCCCTCGGGACAGCCGTCTAAGACCCAGTACTTC

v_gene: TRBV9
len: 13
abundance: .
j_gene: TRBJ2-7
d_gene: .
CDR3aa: CASSVGLVGEQYF
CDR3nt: TGTGCCAGCAGCGTGGGGCTGGTGGGAGAGCAGTACTTC

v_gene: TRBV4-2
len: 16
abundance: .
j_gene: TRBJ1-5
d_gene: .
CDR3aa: CASSQDPGERNQPQHF
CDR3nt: TGTGCCAGCAGCCAAGATCCAGGGGAGCGCAATCAGCCCCAGCATTTT

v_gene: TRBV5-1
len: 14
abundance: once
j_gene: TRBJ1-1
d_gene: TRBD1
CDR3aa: CASSPGTGNTEAFF
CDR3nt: TGCGCCAGCAGCCCGGGGACAGGGAACACTGAAGCTTTCTTT

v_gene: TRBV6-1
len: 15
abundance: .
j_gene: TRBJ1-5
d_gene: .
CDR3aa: CASEEGQGSNQPQHF
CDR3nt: TGTGCCAGCGAAGAAGGGCAGGGTAGCAATCAGCCCCAGCATTTT

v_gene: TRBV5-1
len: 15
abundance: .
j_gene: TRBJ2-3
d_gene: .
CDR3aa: CASSLARQSTDTQYF
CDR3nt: TGCGCCAGCAGCTTGGCTCGTCAGAGCACAGATACGCAGTATTTT

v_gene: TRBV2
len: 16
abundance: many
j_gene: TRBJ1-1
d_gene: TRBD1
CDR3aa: CASTIPTGGANTEAFF
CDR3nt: TGTGCCAGTACCATTCCGACAGGGGGCGCGAACACTGAAGCTTTCTTT

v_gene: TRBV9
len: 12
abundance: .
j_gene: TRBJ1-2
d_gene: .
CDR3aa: CASSDVRSGYTF
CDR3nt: TGTGCCAGCAGCGATGTCAGGTCGGGCTACACCTTC

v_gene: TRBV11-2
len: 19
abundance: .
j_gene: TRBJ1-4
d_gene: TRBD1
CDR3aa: CASSLAPPGTGSINEKLFF
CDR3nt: TGTGCCAGCAGCTTAGCCCCGCCCGGGACAGGGTCGATTAATGAAAAACTGTTTTTT

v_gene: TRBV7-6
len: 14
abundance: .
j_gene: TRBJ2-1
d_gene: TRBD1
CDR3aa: CASSLTGEAGEQFF
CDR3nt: TGTGCCAGCAGCCTGACAGGGGAAGCGGGTGAGCAGTTCTTC

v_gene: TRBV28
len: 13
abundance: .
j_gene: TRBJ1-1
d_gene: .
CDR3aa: CASSQVMDTEAFF
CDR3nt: TGTGCCAGCAGCCAGGTGATGGACACTGAAGCTTTCTTT

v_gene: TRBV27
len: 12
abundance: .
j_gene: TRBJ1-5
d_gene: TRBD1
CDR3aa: CVLGGAHQPQHF
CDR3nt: TGTGTTCTAGGGGGCGCGCATCAGCCCCAGCATTTT

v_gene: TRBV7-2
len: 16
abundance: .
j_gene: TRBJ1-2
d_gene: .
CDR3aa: CASSLEPAGGTYGYTF
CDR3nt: TGTGCCAGCAGCTTAGAACCAGCGGGCGGAACTTATGGCTACACCTTC

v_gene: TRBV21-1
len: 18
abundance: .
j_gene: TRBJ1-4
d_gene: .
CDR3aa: CASSNRGAGTSTNEKLFF
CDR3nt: TGTGCCAGCAGCAACAGAGGGGCGGGAACCTCAACTAATGAAAAACTGTTTTTT

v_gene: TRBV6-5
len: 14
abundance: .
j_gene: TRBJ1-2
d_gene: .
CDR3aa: CASRPIQGRYGYTF
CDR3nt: TGTGCCAGCAGACCTATACAGGGACGCTATGGCTACACCTTC